Listed below are T cell receptor beta chains from one sample, sequenced in a study of CD8 T cells in ankylosing spondylitis. From the 5' RACE reads, TCRdb called clonotypes with MiXCR, one entry per CDR3 protein. The sample includes some 140,000 distinct CDR3 sequences, roughly 7.7% seen only once; the top ten take under 7.5%. The sequencing input was synovial fluid, either unsorted or a sorted T cell fraction (not recorded which). The receptors originated from a male donor with ankylosing spondylitis. CDR3s include the opening cysteine and the closing phenylalanine or tryptophan. Fields, in order: J gene, D gene, V gene, clone size, CDR3 length, CDR3 protein, CDR3 DNA. D genes are given only for firm matches. The size of a clone is reported for some rows only, either as once, few or many, or as a class for expanded clones.

>TRBJ2-5|-|TRBV15|many|13
CATSFRGGETQYF
TGTGCCACCAGTTTTCGGGGCGGTGAGACCCAGTACTTC
>TRBJ2-3|TRBD2|TRBV20-1|many|12
CSALGLADTQYF
TGCAGTGCCCTGGGACTAGCGGATACGCAGTATTTT
>TRBJ1-1|TRBD1|TRBV7-3|-|15
CASSLRRDRGLEAFF
TGTGCCAGCAGCCTCCGCCGGGACAGGGGGCTAGAAGCTTTCTTT
>TRBJ2-1|-|TRBV6-6|many|14
CASAIAARLNEQFF
TGTGCCAGCGCGATAGCGGCTCGGTTGAATGAGCAGTTCTTC
>TRBJ1-4|-|TRBV11-2|few|14
CASSLVRPNEKLFF
TGTGCCAGCAGCTTAGTCCGCCCTAATGAAAAACTGTTTTTT
>TRBJ2-7|-|TRBV6-5|many|15
CASSYSTSSAYEQYF
TGTGCCAGCAGTTACTCGACCTCATCTGCCTACGAGCAGTACTTC
>TRBJ2-2|TRBD2|TRBV20-1|many|13
CSASSGVTGELFF
TGCAGTGCTTCTAGCGGGGTCACCGGGGAGCTGTTTTTT
>TRBJ2-1|-|TRBV6-1|many|15
CASSRGVGVVNEQFF
TGTGCCAGCAGCAGGGGGGTCGGGGTTGTAAATGAGCAGTTCTTC
>TRBJ2-4|-|TRBV27|-|14
CASSLAPGGNIQYF
TGTGCCAGCAGTTTGGCTCCCGGGGGAAACATTCAGTACTTC
>TRBJ1-2|-|TRBV5-1|many|13
CASSPLTNYGYTF
TGCGCCAGCAGCCCCTTAACAAACTATGGCTACACCTTC
>TRBJ2-1|-|TRBV5-6|few|15
CASSLMTPQGNEQFF
TGTGCCAGCAGCTTGATGACTCCCCAGGGTAATGAGCAGTTCTTC
>TRBJ2-3|-|TRBV7-9|many|12
CASSFGRDTQYF
TGTGCCAGCAGCTTCGGGAGAGATACGCAGTATTTT
>TRBJ2-1|-|TRBV24-1|many|16
CATSALSADTNNEQFF
TGTGCCACCAGTGCTTTATCCGCAGACACTAACAATGAGCAGTTCTTC
>TRBJ2-1|-|TRBV6-2/TRBV6-3|many|13
CASSYWKINEQFF
TGTGCCAGCAGTTACTGGAAGATCAATGAGCAGTTCTTC
>TRBJ1-4|-|TRBV5-1|many|15
CASSLEVGTDEKLFF
TGCGCCAGCAGCTTGGAGGTGGGGACGGATGAAAAACTGTTTTTT
>TRBJ1-2|-|TRBV20-1|-|11
CSANLGRGYTF
TGCAGTGCTAACCTCGGACGAGGCTACACCTTC
>TRBJ1-1|TRBD1|TRBV20-1|few|13
CSGSTGEPTEAFF
TGCAGTGGAAGCACAGGGGAGCCCACTGAAGCTTTCTTT
>TRBJ2-3|-|TRBV28|-|14
CASSLMGDLDTQYF
TGTGCCAGCAGTTTAATGGGGGACCTAGATACGCAGTATTTT
>TRBJ2-7|-|TRBV20-1|-|13
CSAQQSGTYEQYF
TGCAGTGCCCAACAATCGGGAACCTACGAGCAGTACTTC